Shown below are 20 T cell receptor beta chains from a single sample sequenced in a study of cytomegalovirus exposure and HLA in healthy donors. The PCR employed 60 Vbeta primers together with 13 Jbeta primers. The method was immunoSEQ multiplex PCR; TCRdb's version includes in-frame clones alone and lacks a portion of them. The sample has about 210,000 clones; roughly 80% are singletons. Sequenced input: PBMCs. These receptors were collected from a man aged 40-50 years in good health and CMV-seropositive.

The chain recombines TRBV19 with TRBJ2-1; D ambiguous. Trimming removed 3 bases at V and 7 bases at J, with 10 bases between. CDR3 length equals 13 residues. Per the germline V gene, CDR1 is LNHDA and CDR2 is SQIVND (reference sequence). CDR3 nucleotides: TGTGCCAGTAGTATGGTGACTGTTAATGAGCAGTTCTTC. This gives the protein CASSMVTVNEQFF.

The chain combines TRBV27 with TRBJ2-2; no definite D call. The CDR3 spans 14 residues. Trimming removed 3 bases from V and 4 bases from J, with 9 bases in between. The germline V gene encodes CDR1 MNHEY and CDR2 SMNVEV (reference sequence). DNA for the CDR3: TGTGCCAGCAGTTTTTCCACAAGCACCGGGGAGCTGTTTTTT. Protein: CASSFSTSTGELFF.

A few counts support this clone. The J gene is TRBJ1-5, the V gene TRBV19; maybe TRBD1 (6 bases). The CDR3 loop spans 15 amino acids. The V and J ends lost 7 bases and 0 bases respectively, with 13 bases between them. Germline-derived CDR1 and CDR2 are LNHDA and SQIVND (reference sequence). Here the CDR3 reads CASTDGQYSNQPQHF. In DNA form, the CDR3 reads TGTGCCAGTACTGACGGACAGTATAGCAATCAGCCCCAGCATTTT.

V usage is TRBV6-5 and J usage is TRBJ1-2; 10 nucleotides match TRBD1. The CDR3 is made up of 15 amino acids. J gave up 8 bases and V 0 bases, and 6 bases lay outside the gene matches. Germline V gives CDR1 MNHEY, CDR2 SVGAGI. The CDR3 DNA sequence: TGTGCCAGCAGTTACTCGGTGGGACAGGGGTACGGCTACACCTTC. Its protein is CASSYSVGQGYGYTF.

The chain has TRBV19 and TRBJ1-5; D gene uncertain. This CDR3 is 13 amino acids long. Germline CDR1 LNHDA, CDR2 SQIVND (reference sequence). Deletions cut 9 bases from V and 6 bases from J, with 15 bases between. The CDR3 DNA sequence: TGTGCCAGCGCGGAGGTAATGGGTCAGCCCCAGCATTTT. It encodes CASAEVMGQPQHF.

The CDR3 sequence is CASSDPRRGPGELFF. In nucleotides, the CDR3 is TGCGCCAGCAGTGATCCCCGGAGGGGCCCCGGGGAGCTGTTTTTT. The chain employs TRBV10-1 and TRBJ2-2; possibly TRBD2 for D (6 bases). The V and J ends lost 3 bases and 6 bases respectively, with 14 bases between them. The CDR3 runs to 15 residues. The germline gives CDR1 WNHNN, CDR2 SYGVQD (reference sequence).

CDR3 coding DNA: TGTGCCAGCAGCGACCCCTGGACTGACCTTAATGAAAAACTGTTTTTT. This encodes CASSDPWTDLNEKLFF. The chain has TRBV7-8 and TRBJ1-4; D uncertain. The CDR3 length is 16 residues. Germline V gene lookup returns CDR1 SGHVS and CDR2 FQNEAQ. V was pared by 5 bases and J by 4 bases, with 17 bases between.

The chain uses TRBV4-1 and TRBJ1-4; D ambiguous. The V gene's germline CDR1 is MGHRA and CDR2 YSYEKL. V lost 3 bases and J lost 8, with 16 bases in between. This CDR3 has 15 residues. Here the CDR3 reads CASSHNPRPGEKLFF. For the CDR3, the DNA is TGCGCCAGCAGCCATAATCCCCGGCCCGGGGAAAAACTGTTTTTT.

The V and J genes are TRBV28 and TRBJ2-7, with 8 bases lining up with TRBD1. This CDR3 contains 14 residues. Germline V gives CDR1 MDHEN, CDR2 SYDVKM. The V gene end was trimmed by 3 bases and the J gene end by 2 bases; junction bases not matched to a gene: 3. CDR3 nucleotides: TGTGCCAGCAGTTTGCAACAGGGGGCCTACGAGCAGTACTTC. It codes for CASSLQQGAYEQYF.

This clone was detected once. The J gene is TRBJ1-3, the V gene TRBV21-1; the D segment call TRBD1 is taken from the table without a DNA check. TRBV21-1 is marked as a pseudogene. The CDR3 contains 15 residues. The CDR3 spells CASSTGQGSGNTIYF. The CDR3 nucleotides read TGTGCCAGCAGCACCGGACAGGGAAGTGGAAACACCATATATTTT.

This clone turned up a few times. The rearrangement links TRBV18 to TRBJ1-1; 9 positions match TRBD1. This CDR3 has 14 residues. The J segment lost 7 bases and the V segment lost 3 bases, leaving 6 bases of the junction unmatched. CDR1 is KGHSH, CDR2 LQKENI, per germline. CDR3 DNA sequence: TGTGCCAGCTCACCGGGACAGGGTATTATTGAAGCTTTCTTT. Its translation: CASSPGQGIIEAFF.

This clone was counted between two and nine times. This CDR3 is CASSQRTGRGETQYF. DNA for the CDR3: TGTGCCAGCAGCCAGAGGACAGGGCGAGGAGAGACCCAGTACTTC. The J gene is TRBJ2-5, the V gene TRBV14; 8 bases map to TRBD1. The CDR3 has 15 amino acids. Germline V lookup: CDR1 SGHDN, CDR2 FVKESK. V gave up 3 bases and J gave up 4 bases; unmatched junction bases: 7. The full variable domain, in which reference TRBV14 and TRBJ2-5 provide the parts outside the CDR3, is EAGVTQFPSHSVIEKGQTVTLRCDPISGHDNLYWYRRVMGKEIKFLLHFVKESKQDESGMPNNRFLAERTGGTYSTLKVQPAELEDSGVYFCASSQRTGRGETQYFGPGTRLLVL.

The chain is built from TRBV27 and TRBJ2-1, with TRBD1 as a possible D gene (6 bases). The germline V and J ends were trimmed by 5 bases and 0 bases, with 11 bases remaining between them. The germline V gene encodes CDR1 MNHEY and CDR2 SMNVEV (reference sequence). The CDR3 covers 15 residues. CDR3 amino acids: CASSRTVTSYNEQFF. In DNA, the CDR3 is TGTGCCAGCAGTAGGACAGTGACCTCCTACAATGAGCAGTTCTTC.

V gene TRBV9 combines with J gene TRBJ1-5; 8 positions match TRBD1. Trimming removed 3 bases from V and 2 bases from J; junction bases left unmatched: 1. The germline V gene encodes CDR1 SGDLS and CDR2 YYNGEE. The CDR3 consists of 14 residues. CDR3: CASSATGGNQPQHF. Written as DNA, the CDR3 is TGTGCCAGCAGCGCGACAGGGGGCAATCAGCCCCAGCATTTT.

The V and J genes are TRBV18 and TRBJ1-2; TRBD1 is a possible D gene (6 bases). The CDR3 totals 13 residues. The germline CDR1 and CDR2 sequences are KGHSH and LQKENI. V was pared by 5 bases and J by 10 bases, with 17 bases between. In DNA form, the CDR3 reads TGTGCCAGCTCATCCAGGGGAGCGCTAGACTACACCTTC. Translation: CASSSRGALDYTF.

To note about this clone: The germline gene is not matched at one end of the junction; a read error may be the cause. The chain links TRBV9 to TRBJ1-5, with a possible D match to TRBD1 (6 bases). Germline V CDR1 and CDR2: SGDLS, YYNGEE. The CDR3 runs 14 residues. CDR3 amino acids: CASSEGEGNQPQHF. The CDR3 coding sequence is TGTGCCAGCAGCGAGGGGGAGGGCAATCAGCCCCAGCACTTT.

This chain joins TRBV19 and TRBJ1-1; 7 nucleotides agree with TRBD1. Germline CDR1 LNHDA, CDR2 SQIVND (reference sequence). This CDR3 contains 14 residues. With V trimmed by 7 bases and J by 3 bases, 8 bases remained unmatched. CDR3 sequence reads: CASTDRAGDTEAFF. CDR3 DNA sequence: TGTGCCAGTACTGACAGGGCCGGTGACACTGAAGCTTTCTTT.

V gene TRBV5-1 combines with J gene TRBJ2-5, with 13 bases identical to TRBD2. The CDR3 covers 19 residues. The germline V gene has CDR1 SGHRS and CDR2 YFSETQ. V shed 0 bases and J 13 bases; nucleotides not matched to a gene: 21. The CDR3: CASSLEPTSGRAFWRSRYF. As DNA, the CDR3 is TGCGCCAGCAGCTTGGAGCCAACTAGCGGGAGGGCCTTTTGGCGGTCCAGGTACTTC.

The J gene is TRBJ2-1, the V gene TRBV11-3; possibly TRBD2 for D (6 bases). V lost 8 bases to trimming and J lost 7 bases, with 12 bases between them. The CDR3 is made up of 12 amino acids. Per germline, CDR1 SGHNT and CDR2 YENEEA. DNA of the CDR3: TGTGCCAGCCGCGGGGCCCATAATGAGCAGTTCTTC. It codes for CASRGAHNEQFF.

V gene TRBV7-9 combines with J gene TRBJ1-5; TRBD1 matches at 7 bases. Trimming at V came to 5 bases and at J to 0 bases, leaving 16 bases not matched to a gene. Germline CDR1 is SEHNR and CDR2 is FQNEAQ (reference sequence). This CDR3 has 19 residues. CDR3 in amino acids: CASSPAGGQFSHSNQPQHF. The CDR3 coding sequence is TGTGCCAGCAGCCCAGCGGGGGGACAGTTCTCCCATAGCAATCAGCCCCAGCATTTT.